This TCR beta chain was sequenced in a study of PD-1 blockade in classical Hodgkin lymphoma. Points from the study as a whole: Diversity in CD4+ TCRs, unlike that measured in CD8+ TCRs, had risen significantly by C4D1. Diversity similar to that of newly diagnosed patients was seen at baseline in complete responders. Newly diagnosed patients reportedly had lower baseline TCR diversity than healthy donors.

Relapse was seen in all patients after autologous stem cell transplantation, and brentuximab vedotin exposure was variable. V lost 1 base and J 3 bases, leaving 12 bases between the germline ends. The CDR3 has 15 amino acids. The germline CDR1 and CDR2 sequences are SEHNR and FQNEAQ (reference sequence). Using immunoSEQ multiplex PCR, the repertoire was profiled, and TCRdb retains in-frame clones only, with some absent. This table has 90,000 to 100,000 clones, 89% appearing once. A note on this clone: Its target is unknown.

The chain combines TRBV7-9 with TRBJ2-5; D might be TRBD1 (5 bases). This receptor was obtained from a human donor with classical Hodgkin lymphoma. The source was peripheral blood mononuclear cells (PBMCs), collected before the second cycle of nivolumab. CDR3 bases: TGTGCCAGCAGCTTAGTGCTGACAGCCAAAGAGACCCAGTACTTC. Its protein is CASSLVLTAKETQYF.